This T cell receptor (beta chain) derives from a study of blood T cells in healthy people across ages. Whole-study results and caveats: TCR beta diversity, measured per million T cells, fell in a roughly linear way with age.

Per sample, extraction of total RNA gave at least 5 micrograms in every case. A word on this clonotype: Its antigen is unidentified. One end of the junction does not line up with germline, which may come from a read error.

The second PCR ran about 7 to 12 cycles with a sample-barcoded 5' primer and J-beta primers. TCRdb recomputed calls from the 5' RACE reads with MiXCR, one row per CDR3 protein. The table includes some 1.4 million distinct CDR3 sequences, about 40% detected once. This CDR3 has 15 amino acids. CDR1 and CDR2 from the germline V gene are SSHAT and FNYEAQ (reference sequence). This rearrangement joins TRBV7-7 to TRBJ2-5, with D possibly being TRBD2 (6 bases). The J call may be faulty, since TRBJ2-7 better matches the DNA end. The sample was blood. This TCR derives from a woman aged 18-29 years in good health. This CDR3 reads CASSPGRESPCEQYF. DNA for the CDR3: TGTGCTAGCAGCCCCGGGCGGGAATCCCCCTGCGAGCAGTACTTC.